This T cell receptor beta chain derives from a study of CD8+CD57+ T cells in acquired aplastic anemia. The table lists this clonotype with many counts. The patients chosen for sequencing had shown expansion of CD8+CD57+ cells (detected by flow cytometry). CDR1 is MGHDK, CDR2 SYGVNS, per germline. V dropped 2 bases and J dropped 8 bases, with 12 bases sitting between them. The CDR3 runs to 13 residues. Genomic DNA provided the template from which TCR beta VDJ and CDR3 profiles were obtained. In TCRdb, the reads were re-called with MiXCR into one record per CDR3 protein. Altogether approximately 180,000 distinct CDR3 sequences are present, roughly half being singletons, with the ten largest covering about 2%.

The sequenced material came from sorted CD4+, CD8+, or CD8+CD57+ T cells (not recorded which) from PBMCs. V is TRBV25-1 and J is TRBJ1-2; D not resolved. This receptor was obtained from a human donor with aplastic anemia. The CDR3 here is CASSERGLRGYTF. Here the CDR3 DNA reads TGTGCCAGCAGTGAACGAGGACTGCGCGGCTACACCTTC.